This entry lists 10 T cell receptor beta chains sequenced from one sample in a study of blood T cell repertoires in COVID-19. Measured with immunoSEQ multiplex PCR; TCRdb has only the in-frame clones, and not every one. Here the sample spans some 210,000 clones, around 82% being singletons. Sequenced: PBMCs or T cells enriched from blood (not recorded which). The receptors originated from a man younger than 45 with acute COVID-19.

V is TRBV7-3 and J is TRBJ2-1; 9 bases match TRBD2. CDR3 length: 15 residues. CDR1 and CDR2 from the germline V gene are SGHTA and FQGTGA. V lost 5 bases and J lost 4; bases outside the gene matches: 6. The CDR3, as DNA: TGTGCCAGCAGCGCGAGCGGGGGGCCTTACAATGAGCAGTTCTTC. Translating it yields CASSASGGPYNEQFF.

The chain joins TRBV6-5 to TRBJ1-5, with 10 bases lining up with TRBD1. The V gene end was trimmed by 5 bases and the J gene end by 5 bases; junction bases not matched to a gene: 3. Germline assignment: CDR1 MNHEY and CDR2 SVGAGI. The CDR3 is 14 residues long. CDR3 sequence (DNA): TGTGCCAGCAGTCCGACAGGGGGCGATCAGCCCCAGCATTTT. It encodes CASSPTGGDQPQHF.

The chain employs TRBV25-1 and TRBJ1-2; TRBD1 matches 8 bases. CDR1 and CDR2 from the germline V gene are MGHDK and SYGVNS. The CDR3 has 15 residues. The V gene end was trimmed by 4 bases and the J gene end by 6 bases; junction bases not matched to a gene: 10. The CDR3 region is CASSALRGQGDGYTF. CDR3 DNA sequence: TGTGCCAGCAGTGCTTTGCGCGGACAGGGCGATGGCTACACCTTC.

The J gene is TRBJ2-5, the V gene TRBV7-6; TRBD2 matches 8 bases. V shed 5 bases and J 3 bases; nucleotides not matched to a gene: 17. The germline gives CDR1 SGHVS, CDR2 FNYEAQ. The CDR3 consists of 18 residues. The CDR3 region has the DNA TGTGCCAGCAGCCCCTCGGGAGGGGGGGCCCTCCCGAAAGAGACCCAGTACTTC. Its translation is CASSPSGGGALPKETQYF.

This chain links TRBV2 with TRBJ2-2; 10 bases are shared with TRBD2. V lost 7 bases to trimming and J lost 2 bases; unmatched junction nucleotides: 13. CDR3 length: 18 residues. Germline CDR1 SNHLY, CDR2 FYNNEI. Written as DNA, the CDR3 is TGTGCCAGCACCCCCTGGGGAAGCGGGGGGGCAAACACCGGGGAGCTGTTTTTT. Protein product: CASTPWGSGGANTGELFF.

This rearrangement joins TRBV9 to TRBJ1-1; 7 bases are shared with TRBD1. Germline loops: CDR1 SGDLS, CDR2 YYNGEE. Trimming at V came to 0 bases and at J to 5 bases, leaving 4 bases not matched to a gene. The CDR3 has 14 amino acids. The CDR3 bases are TGTGCCAGCAGCGTAGAAGGGGGCTCGACTGAAGCTTTCTTT. This codes for CASSVEGGSTEAFF.

The rearrangement joins TRBV11-2 to TRBJ1-5; 7 nucleotides line up with TRBD1. Germline CDR1 and CDR2: SGHAT and FQNNGV. V shed 1 base and J 3 bases; nucleotides not matched to a gene: 3. CDR3 size: 15 residues. This chain's CDR3 is CASSLGGQFNQPQHF. The DNA for the CDR3 is TGTGCCAGCAGCTTAGGGGGACAGTTCAATCAGCCCCAGCATTTT.

This rearrangement joins TRBV28 to TRBJ1-1; 11 bases line up with TRBD1. This CDR3 comprises 14 residues. Germline assignment: CDR1 MDHEN and CDR2 SYDVKM. The trim removed 6 bases at V and 6 bases at J, leaving 6 bases unmatched. The CDR3 sequence: CASRRGQGAPEAFF. The CDR3, as DNA: TGTGCCAGCAGGCGCGGACAGGGGGCCCCTGAAGCTTTCTTT.

CDR3: CASSFGLAGPSEQYF. The CDR3 bases are TGCGCCAGCAGCTTTGGACTAGCGGGGCCTAGCGAGCAGTACTTC. The chain carries TRBV5-1 and TRBJ2-7, with 12 bases aligning to TRBD2. There are 15 residues in the CDR3. Germline assignment: CDR1 SGHRS and CDR2 YFSETQ. The V and J ends lost 2 bases and 6 bases, in that order; junction bases with no gene match: 6.

V and J are TRBV19 and TRBJ1-5; D is unclear. The CDR3 length is 15 residues. Germline lookup yields CDR1 LNHDA and CDR2 SQIVND (reference sequence). V was shortened by 6 bases and J by 0 bases, with 12 bases between the two germline ends. In DNA, the CDR3 is TGTGCCAGTAGCCCGATACAAGTTAGCAATCAGCCCCAGCATTTT. Translation: CASSPIQVSNQPQHF.